The 2 T cell receptor beta chains reported below all come from one sample, sequenced in a study of T cell responses to AZD1222 COVID-19 vaccine. Sequenced by immunoSEQ multiplex PCR; TCRdb stores in-frame clones only, minus some. The data hold approximately 160,000 clones, with approximately 90% observed a single time. The sample here was peripheral blood, taken on day 0 of AZD1222 vaccination. The receptor set was obtained from an adult in good health.

This clone was counted between two and nine times. The chain combines TRBV4-3 with TRBJ1-1, with TRBD1 identical over 9 bases. The CDR3 extends over 17 amino acids. Looked up from germline, CDR1 is LGHNA and CDR2 is YSLEER. The ends lost 2 bases at V and 5 bases at J; junction bases unmatched: 12. The CDR3 reads CASSQQGTGKKGTEAFF. The CDR3 bases are TGCGCCAGCAGCCAACAAGGGACAGGGAAGAAAGGGACTGAAGCTTTCTTT.

The J gene is TRBJ1-3, the V gene TRBV7-2; D remains unclear. CDR1 is SGHTA and CDR2 is FQGNSA in the germline V gene. The CDR3 has 16 amino acids. V was cut by 3 bases and J by 3 bases, with 15 bases left in between. CDR3 nucleotide sequence: TGTGCCAGCAGCTTTCCCGGGAAACCTAGTGGAAACACCATATATTTT. This sequence encodes CASSFPGKPSGNTIYF. The full variable domain, with the rest looked up from reference TRBV7-2 and TRBJ1-3, is GAGVSQSPSNKVTEKGKDVELRCDPISGHTALYWYRQSLGQGLEFLIYFQGNSAPDKSGLPSDRFSAERTGGSVSTLTIQRTQQEDSAVYLCASSFPGKPSGNTIYFGEGSWLTVV.